This T cell receptor beta chain was identified in a study of cytomegalovirus exposure and HLA in healthy donors. Study-level background: Clustering assigned 81% of the approximately 400 genotyped donors to the Caucasian-associated ancestry cluster.

Note on this clone: Its antigen is unknown. The junction does not match germline at one end; this may be a read error.

Study-wide findings and caveats: Most sequenced TCRs were rare (though some public TCRs occurred in many donors). For cytomegalovirus status, the classifier reportedly gave diagnoses with high specificity and sensitivity.

The CDR3 is made up of 16 amino acids. Germline V gene data show CDR1 as SGHTA and CDR2 as FQGNSA. With 60 Vbeta and 13 Jbeta primers, the PCR was carried out. Assay: immunoSEQ multiplex PCR; the TCRdb copy retains only in-frame clones and omits some. The sample comprises around 150,000 clones, 65% to 85% of which are singletons, and approximately 7.1% rests with the top ten. J is TRBJ1-5 and V is TRBV7-2; the D gene is possibly TRBD1 (5 bases). The origin of this receptor is a man aged 35-49 years in good health and CMV-seropositive. The specimen sequenced was PBMCs. The CDR3: CASSLVGGYSDQPQHF. The CDR3 DNA reads TGTGCCAGCAGCTTAGTCGGGGGGTATAGCGATCAGCCCCAGCATTTT.